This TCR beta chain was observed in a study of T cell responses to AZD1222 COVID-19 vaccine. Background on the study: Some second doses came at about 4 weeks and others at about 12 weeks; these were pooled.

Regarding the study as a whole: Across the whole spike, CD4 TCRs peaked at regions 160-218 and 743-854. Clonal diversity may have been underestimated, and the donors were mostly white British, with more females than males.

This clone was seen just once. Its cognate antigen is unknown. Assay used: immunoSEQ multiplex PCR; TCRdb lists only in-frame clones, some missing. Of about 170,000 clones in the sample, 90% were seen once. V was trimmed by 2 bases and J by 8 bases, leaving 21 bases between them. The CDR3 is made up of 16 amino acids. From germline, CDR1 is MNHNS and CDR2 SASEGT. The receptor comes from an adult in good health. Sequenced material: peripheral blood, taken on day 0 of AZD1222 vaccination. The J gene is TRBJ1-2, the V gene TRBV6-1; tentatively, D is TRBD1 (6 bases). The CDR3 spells CASSENPRGRQDGYTF. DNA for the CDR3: TGTGCCAGCAGTGAAAACCCACGGGGACGACAGGACGGCTACACCTTC.